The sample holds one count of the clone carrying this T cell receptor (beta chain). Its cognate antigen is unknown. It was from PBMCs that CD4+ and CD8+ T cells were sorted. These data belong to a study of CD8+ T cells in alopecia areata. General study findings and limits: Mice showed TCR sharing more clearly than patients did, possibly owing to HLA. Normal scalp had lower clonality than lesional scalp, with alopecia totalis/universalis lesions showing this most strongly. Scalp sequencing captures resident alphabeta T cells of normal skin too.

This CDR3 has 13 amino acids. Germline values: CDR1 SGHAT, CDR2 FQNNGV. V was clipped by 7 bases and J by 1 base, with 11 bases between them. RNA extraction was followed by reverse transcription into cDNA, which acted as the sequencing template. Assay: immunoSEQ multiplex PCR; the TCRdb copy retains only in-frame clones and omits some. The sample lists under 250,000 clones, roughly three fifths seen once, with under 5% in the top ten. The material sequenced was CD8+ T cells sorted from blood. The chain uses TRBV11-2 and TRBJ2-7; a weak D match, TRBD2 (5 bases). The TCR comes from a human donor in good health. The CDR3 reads CASTKSGSYEQYF. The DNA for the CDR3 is TGTGCCAGCACCAAAAGCGGATCCTACGAGCAGTACTTC. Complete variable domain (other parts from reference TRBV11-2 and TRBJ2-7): EAGVAQSPRYKIIEKRQSVAFWCNPISGHATLYWYQQILGQGPKLLIQFQNNGVVDDSQLPKDRFSAERLKGVDSTLKIQPAKLEDSAVYLCASTKSGSYEQYFGPGTRLTVT.